The 26 T cell receptor beta chains reported below all come from one sample, sequenced in a study of blood T cell repertoires in COVID-19. Method: immunoSEQ multiplex PCR; TCRdb's copy keeps in-frame clones and lacks some. The data contain 90,000 to 120,000 clones, 80% to 90% of them singletons. Sample: peripheral blood. These receptor sequences come from a man aged 35-49 years with active or convalescent COVID-19.

This chain uses TRBV6-5 with TRBJ1-2, with D tentatively TRBD1 (5 bases). CDR1 MNHEY and CDR2 SVGAGI come from the germline V gene. The CDR3 runs 14 residues. Trimming removed 6 bases at V and 2 bases at J, with 13 bases between. In nucleotides, the CDR3 is TGTGCCAGCAGCCCCGGGAGGACAAACTATGGCTACACCTTC. This codes for CASSPGRTNYGYTF.

This clone was observed a few times. The chain uses TRBV2 and TRBJ2-5, with 9 bases that match TRBD1. CDR3 length equals 15 residues. CDR1 SNHLY and CDR2 FYNNEI come from the germline V gene. V trimming: 5 bases; J trimming: 5 bases; junction bases outside the gene matches: 9. CDR3: CASSLQGALGETQYF. In DNA, the CDR3 is TGTGCCAGCAGTCTACAGGGGGCGCTTGGGGAGACCCAGTACTTC.

The CDR3 reads CASSSGTGRSTNEKLFF. For the CDR3, the DNA is TGTGCCAGCAGTTCCGGGACAGGGCGGTCAACTAATGAAAAACTGTTTTTT. The chain employs TRBV27 and TRBJ1-4, with 9 bases identical to TRBD1. This CDR3 has 17 amino acids. Germline CDR1 and CDR2: MNHEY and SMNVEV (reference sequence). The V gene end was trimmed by 4 bases and the J gene end by 0 bases; junction bases not matched to a gene: 6.

V and J are TRBV30 and TRBJ2-1; maybe TRBD2 (5 bases). CDR3 length equals 13 residues. Germline lookup yields CDR1 GTSNPN and CDR2 SVGIG (reference sequence). V was clipped by 5 bases and J by 6 bases, with 14 bases between them. CDR3 DNA: TGTGCCTGGCAACGGGATTACGTCAATGAGCAGTTCTTC. The encoded protein is CAWQRDYVNEQFF.

This chain links TRBV29-1 with TRBJ2-3, with D possibly matching TRBD1 (6 bases). CDR1 and CDR2 (germline): SQVTM, ANQGSEA. V shed 1 base and J shed 0 bases, with 14 bases lying between them. CDR3 length: 16 residues. The CDR3 loop is CSVEAGRGTSTDTQYF. In DNA form, the CDR3 reads TGCAGCGTTGAAGCGGGTAGGGGGACGAGCACAGATACGCAGTATTTT.

The chain recombines TRBV14 with TRBJ2-4, with 10 bases matching TRBD1. Trimming cost V 4 bases and J 8 bases; bases outside gene matches: 11. The CDR3 contains 16 residues. Germline V gives CDR1 SGHDN, CDR2 FVKESK. The CDR3: CASSRTGGNGKDIQYF. The CDR3 coding sequence is TGTGCCAGCAGCCGGACAGGGGGTAACGGGAAGGACATTCAGTACTTC. The entire variable domain, with the rest obtained from reference TRBV14 and TRBJ2-4, is as follows: EAGVTQFPSHSVIEKGQTVTLRCDPISGHDNLYWYRRVMGKEIKFLLHFVKESKQDESGMPNNRFLAERTGGTYSTLKVQPAELEDSGVYFCASSRTGGNGKDIQYFGAGTRLSVL.

V usage is TRBV9 and J usage is TRBJ2-5; 9 bases are a match to TRBD2. Germline trimming cut 1 base from V and 2 bases from J; bases unmatched to any gene: 0. Germline assignment: CDR1 SGDLS and CDR2 YYNGEE. This CDR3 spans 14 amino acids. The CDR3 nucleotides read TGTGCCAGCAGCGTAAGCGGGGGGCAAGAGACCCAGTACTTC. Translating it yields CASSVSGGQETQYF. Drawing the rest from reference TRBV9 and TRBJ2-5, the complete variable domain is DSGVTQTPKHLITATGQRVTLRCSPRSGDLSVYWYQQSLDQGLQFLIQYYNGEERAKGNILERFSAQQFPDLHSELNLSSLELGDSALYFCASSVSGGQETQYFGPGTRLLVL.

The V call is TRBV7-2, the J call TRBJ1-5; TRBD1 matches at 7 bases. The CDR3 loop spans 15 amino acids. Germline V gives CDR1 SGHTA, CDR2 FQGNSA. Germline trimming cut 5 bases from V and 4 bases from J; bases unmatched to any gene: 8. CDR3 coding DNA: TGTGCCAGCAGCGTACCCGGACAGGCGAATCAGCCCCAGCATTTT. Translating gives CASSVPGQANQPQHF.

The chain joins TRBV10-3 to TRBJ2-7, with 11 bases that match TRBD2. V dropped 3 bases and J dropped 5; count of bases not matched to a gene: 6. This CDR3 region has 15 residues. Per the germline V gene, CDR1 is ENHRY and CDR2 is SYGVKD. CDR3 loop: CAISDETSGTHEQYF. As DNA, the CDR3 is TGTGCCATCAGTGATGAGACTAGCGGGACCCACGAGCAGTACTTC.

The V and J genes are TRBV5-8 and TRBJ2-5, with 12 bases fitting TRBD2. Germline loops: CDR1 SGHTS, CDR2 YDEGEE. The CDR3 is 16 residues long. V trimming: 0 bases; J trimming: 4 bases; junction bases outside the gene matches: 4. As DNA, the CDR3 is TGTGCCAGCAGCTTGGGGCTAGCGGGAGGGTCAGAGACCCAGTACTTC. Amino acids: CASSLGLAGGSETQYF.

This clone is a singleton in its sample. The gene calls are TRBV3-1 (or the pseudogene TRBV3-2) and TRBJ1-5; 8 bases map to TRBD1. The trim removed 1 base at V and 4 bases at J, leaving 12 bases unmatched. There are 18 residues in the CDR3. CDR1 and CDR2 (germline): LGHDT, YNNKEL (reference sequence). Here the CDR3 DNA reads TGTGCCAGCAGCCAAGCCGGGACAGGCGGCTTAGGAAATCAGCCCCAGCATTTT. It yields the protein CASSQAGTGGLGNQPQHF.

This clone was picked up one time. The chain joins TRBV27 to TRBJ1-6, with a possible D match to TRBD1 (6 bases). CDR1 is MNHEY, CDR2 SMNVEV, per germline (reference sequence). The length of the CDR3 is 14 residues. Trimming cost V 8 bases and J 5 bases, with 13 bases left between them. This chain's CDR3 is CASHGQFNNSPLHF. The CDR3 DNA reads TGTGCCAGCCACGGACAGTTTAATAATTCACCCCTCCACTTT.

The chain recombines TRBV29-1 with TRBJ2-1; D call uncertain. V was cut by 3 bases and J by 10 bases, with 10 bases left in between. There are 11 residues in the CDR3. Germline CDR1 reads SQVTM; CDR2 reads ANQGSEA. The CDR3 coding sequence is TGCAGCGTTGACGACTCCCTCGAGCAGTTCTTC. Protein: CSVDDSLEQFF.

The chain joins TRBV28 to TRBJ1-2, with a tentative D call TRBD1 (6 bases). V lost 5 bases and J 3 bases, leaving 13 bases between the germline ends. The germline V gene encodes CDR1 MDHEN and CDR2 SYDVKM. This CDR3 has 14 amino acids. The CDR3 DNA sequence: TGTGCCAGCAGTCTCCCAGGGGCTTACTATGGCTACACCTTC. This translates into CASSLPGAYYGYTF.

The rearrangement links TRBV27 to TRBJ1-1, with 9 positions matching TRBD1. With 6 bases clipped from V and 1 base from J, the junction kept 6 bases outside the gene matches. Germline-derived CDR1 and CDR2 are MNHEY and SMNVEV (reference sequence). CDR3 length: 15 amino acids. This chain's CDR3 is CASRGTGTPNTEAFF. As DNA, the CDR3 is TGTGCCAGCAGGGGGACAGGGACACCGAACACTGAAGCTTTCTTT.

V gene TRBV9 combines with J gene TRBJ1-5; TRBD1 matches at 9 bases. From germline, CDR1 is SGDLS and CDR2 YYNGEE. The CDR3 has 15 residues. V shed 3 bases and J 3 bases; nucleotides not matched to a gene: 4. The CDR3 bases are TGTGCCAGCAGCGGAGGGACAGGGATCAATCAGCCCCAGCATTTT. Translation gives CASSGGTGINQPQHF.

This clone appeared a few times. V is TRBV5-1 and J is TRBJ2-5, with 11 bases lining up with TRBD2. Germline CDR1 reads SGHRS; CDR2 reads YFSETQ. The CDR3 consists of 16 residues. V lost 3 bases, J lost 8 bases, and 12 bases stayed unmatched. The CDR3, as DNA: TGCGCCAGCAGCTGGGGGGCACTAGCGGGAGTGTCAACCCAGTACTTC. It specifies CASSWGALAGVSTQYF. Together with reference TRBV5-1 and TRBJ2-5, the CDR3 gives the full variable domain: KAGVTQTPRYLIKTRGQQVTLSCSPISGHRSVSWYQQTPGQGLQFLFEYFSETQRNKGNFPGRFSGRQFSNSRSEMNVSTLELGDSALYLCASSWGALAGVSTQYFGPGTRLLVL.

The gene calls are TRBV5-1 and TRBJ2-2, with 8 bases fitting TRBD2. V dropped 3 bases and J dropped 4; count of bases not matched to a gene: 14. The germline V gene has CDR1 SGHRS and CDR2 YFSETQ. This CDR3 is 18 amino acids long. CDR3 DNA: TGCGCCAGCAGCTCAGATGGGACTAGATATTTTTCCACCGGGGAGCTGTTTTTT. Translated: CASSSDGTRYFSTGELFF. Full variable domain (rest looked up from reference TRBV5-1 and TRBJ2-2): KAGVTQTPRYLIKTRGQQVTLSCSPISGHRSVSWYQQTPGQGLQFLFEYFSETQRNKGNFPGRFSGRQFSNSRSEMNVSTLELGDSALYLCASSSDGTRYFSTGELFFGEGSRLTVL.

This clone has a handful of counts. V usage is TRBV28 and J usage is TRBJ2-1; D is possibly TRBD2 (7 bases). V was clipped by 5 bases and J by 7 bases, with 18 bases between them. The germline V gene has CDR1 MDHEN and CDR2 SYDVKM. The CDR3 loop spans 15 amino acids. The CDR3 region has the DNA TGTGCCAGCAGTCCTCCCGGGGGGCTACTGAATGAGCAGTTCTTC. It translates to CASSPPGGLLNEQFF.

V usage is TRBV5-6 and J usage is TRBJ1-2; no reliable D call. Per germline, CDR1 SGHDT and CDR2 YYEEEE. With 1 base removed from V and 0 bases from J, the gap between germline ends came to 4 bases. This CDR3 has 13 amino acids. The CDR3 spells CASSLLSNYGYTF. In DNA, the CDR3 is TGTGCCAGCAGCTTGTTATCTAACTATGGCTACACCTTC.

The rearrangement uses TRBV5-1 and TRBJ2-1; 7 positions agree with TRBD2. CDR3 size: 16 residues. Trimming at V came to 0 bases and at J to 1 base, leaving 4 bases not matched to a gene. CDR1 SGHRS and CDR2 YFSETQ come from the germline V gene. The CDR3 DNA follows: TGCGCCAGCAGCTTGGTCGCGGGAGTTTCCTACAATGAGCAGTTCTTC. Encoded protein: CASSLVAGVSYNEQFF.

This chain joins TRBV15 and TRBJ1-4; TRBD1 agrees at 7 bases. The CDR3 is made up of 15 amino acids. The germline gives CDR1 LNHNV, CDR2 YYDKDF (reference sequence). The trim removed 3 bases at V and 1 base at J, leaving 2 bases unmatched. CDR3 in DNA: TGTGCCACCAGCAGGACAGGGAGAACTAATGAAAAACTGTTTTTT. This translates into CATSRTGRTNEKLFF.

J is TRBJ2-7 and V is TRBV9; no reliable D call. V gave up 0 bases and J gave up 3 bases, with 10 bases separating them. The CDR3 is made up of 14 amino acids. Germline CDR1 SGDLS, CDR2 YYNGEE. The CDR3 reads CASSVGGGNYEQYF. The CDR3 coding sequence is TGTGCCAGCAGCGTAGGCGGCGGTAACTACGAGCAGTACTTC. Using reference TRBV9 and TRBJ2-7 for the parts outside the CDR3, the full variable domain is DSGVTQTPKHLITATGQRVTLRCSPRSGDLSVYWYQQSLDQGLQFLIQYYNGEERAKGNILERFSAQQFPDLHSELNLSSLELGDSALYFCASSVGGGNYEQYFGPGTRLTVT.

The genes are TRBV6-1 and TRBJ1-5, with D uncertain. The CDR3 totals 15 residues. V lost 0 bases and J 6 bases, leaving 12 bases between the germline ends. Per the germline V gene, CDR1 is MNHNS and CDR2 is SASEGT. The CDR3 nucleotides read TGTGCCAGCAGTGAAGCCCCCGGGTCGGGTCAGCCCCAGCATTTT. Translated: CASSEAPGSGQPQHF.

The rearrangement uses TRBV7-2 and TRBJ2-7; unclear D gene. V lost 3 bases and J lost 3, with 6 bases in between. The germline V gene has CDR1 SGHTA and CDR2 FQGNSA. The CDR3 runs 12 residues. This CDR3 is CASSFNSYEQYF. The CDR3, as DNA: TGTGCCAGCAGCTTTAACAGCTACGAGCAGTACTTC.

This clone showed up just once. The chain joins TRBV4-2 to TRBJ2-7, with 10 nucleotides matching TRBD1. From germline, CDR1 is LGHNA and CDR2 YNFKEQ. The length of the CDR3 is 13 residues. V was clipped by 4 bases and J by 6 bases; unmatched bases: 3. The CDR3 coding sequence is TGTGCCAGCAGCCGACAGGGGGCCGGCGAGCAGTACTTC. This codes for CASSRQGAGEQYF.